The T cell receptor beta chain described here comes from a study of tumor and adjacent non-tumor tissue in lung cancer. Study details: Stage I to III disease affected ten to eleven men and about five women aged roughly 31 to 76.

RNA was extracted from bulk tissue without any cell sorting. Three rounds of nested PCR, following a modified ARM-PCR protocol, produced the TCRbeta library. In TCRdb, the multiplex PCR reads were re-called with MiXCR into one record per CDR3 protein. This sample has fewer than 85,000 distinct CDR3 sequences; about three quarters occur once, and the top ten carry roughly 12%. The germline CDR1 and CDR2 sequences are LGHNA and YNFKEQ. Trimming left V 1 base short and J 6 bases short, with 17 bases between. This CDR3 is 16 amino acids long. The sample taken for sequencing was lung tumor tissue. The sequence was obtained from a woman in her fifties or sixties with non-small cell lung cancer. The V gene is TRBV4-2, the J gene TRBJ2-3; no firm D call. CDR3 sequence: CASSQGMAVTQDTQYF. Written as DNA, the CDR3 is TGTGCCAGCAGCCAAGGTATGGCAGTTACACAGGATACGCAGTATTTT.